This entry lists 20 T cell receptor beta chains sequenced from one sample in a study of cytomegalovirus exposure and HLA in healthy donors. It was with 60 Vbeta and 13 Jbeta primers that the PCR ran. Profiling relied on immunoSEQ multiplex PCR, and the TCRdb table lists in-frame clones only, not all of them. Of 100,000 to 150,000 clones in the sample, around 78% were seen once. Sequencing was done on a sample of PBMCs. Every receptor here comes from a man between 40 and 49 years old in good health and CMV-seronegative.

The rearrangement uses TRBV2 and TRBJ2-2; D might be TRBD2 (6 bases). Germline CDR1 and CDR2: SNHLY and FYNNEI. V was cut by 8 bases and J by 1 base, with 14 bases left in between. The CDR3 consists of 15 residues. In DNA, the CDR3 is TGTGCCAGCCGGGGCCTCGGGGGGAACACCGGGGAGCTGTTTTTT. Its translation: CASRGLGGNTGELFF.

The CDR3 DNA is TGTGCCAGCACCGGACGGAGGTCACCCCTCCACTTT. Amino acids: CASTGRRSPLHF. The genes are TRBV5-6 and TRBJ1-6, with unresolved D. The CDR3 totals 12 residues. The V end was cut by 6 bases, the J end by 10 bases, with 11 bases between. Germline V gene data show CDR1 as SGHDT and CDR2 as YYEEEE.

In its sample, this clone was seen a few times. This chain joins TRBV5-6 and TRBJ2-5, with 7 bases that match TRBD2. V lost 4 bases to trimming and J lost 3 bases; unmatched junction nucleotides: 12. This CDR3 contains 16 residues. Per germline, CDR1 SGHDT and CDR2 YYEEEE. The chain's CDR3 is CASSPRWDYTEETQYF. The CDR3 DNA reads as TGTGCCAGCAGCCCACGCTGGGACTATACTGAAGAGACCCAGTACTTC.

This clone was observed a handful of times. The chain has TRBV6-5 and TRBJ1-5, with D perhaps TRBD1 (5 bases). Germline lookup yields CDR1 MNHEY and CDR2 SVGAGI. The CDR3 runs 13 residues. The V gene lost 5 bases and the J gene lost 7 bases, with 12 bases spanning the gap. The CDR3 reads CASSEAGGQPQHF. CDR3 coding DNA: TGTGCCAGCAGTGAAGCCGGGGGGCAGCCCCAGCATTTT.

The gene calls are TRBV5-1 and TRBJ2-7; no clear D. Germline V gene sequence: CDR1 SGHRS, CDR2 YFSETQ. This CDR3 has 12 amino acids. The germline V and J ends were trimmed by 3 bases and 9 bases, with 13 bases remaining between them. Here the CDR3 DNA reads TGCGCCAGCAGCTCTGGAGACCCTACGCAGTACTTC. Its protein is CASSSGDPTQYF.

The CDR3 protein is CASSMQPDSYEQYF. Here the CDR3 DNA reads TGTGCCAGTAGTATGCAACCGGACAGCTACGAGCAGTACTTC. The chain recombines TRBV19 with TRBJ2-7; tentative D call: TRBD1 (6 bases). Germline CDR1 and CDR2: LNHDA and SQIVND (reference sequence). V lost 3 bases, J lost 3 bases, and 12 bases lay in between. CDR3 length: 14 amino acids.

J is TRBJ2-1 and V is TRBV7-9; 9 bases fit TRBD1. The ends lost 3 bases at V and 7 bases at J; junction bases unmatched: 10. Germline CDR1 SEHNR, CDR2 FQNEAQ (reference sequence). The CDR3 consists of 16 residues. CDR3 amino acids: CASSFLMDRGFNEQFF. CDR3 DNA sequence: TGTGCCAGCAGCTTCCTCATGGACAGGGGTTTTAATGAGCAGTTCTTC. Using reference TRBV7-9 and TRBJ2-1 for the parts outside the CDR3, the full variable domain is DTGVSQNPRHKITKRGQNVTFRCDPISEHNRLYWYRQTLGQGPEFLTYFQNEAQLEKSRLLSDRFSAERPKGSFSTLEIQRTEQGDSAMYLCASSFLMDRGFNEQFFGPGTRLTVL.

The V gene is TRBV19, the J gene TRBJ2-4, with a tentative D call TRBD2 (6 bases). The germline V gene encodes CDR1 LNHDA and CDR2 SQIVND (reference sequence). The CDR3 sequence is 15 residues long. Trimming took 7 bases from V and 0 from J, leaving 13 bases between them. CDR3 region: CASIGTGGAKNIQYF. In DNA form, the CDR3 reads TGTGCCAGTATCGGGACCGGGGGAGCCAAAAACATTCAGTACTTC.

This clone was found once. This chain connects TRBV27 to TRBJ1-2; D not certain. This CDR3 spans 13 amino acids. Trimming shortened V by 5 bases and J by 8 bases, and 15 bases separated the two germline ends. CDR1 is MNHEY, CDR2 SMNVEV, per germline (reference sequence). The CDR3 DNA is TGTGCCAGCAGTCCCATCAGAGGGTTCGGCTACACCTTC. Its protein is CASSPIRGFGYTF.

This clone was counted once. This chain uses TRBV5-6 with TRBJ1-1; no clear D gene. V was shortened by 2 bases and J by 4 bases, with 6 bases between the two germline ends. The CDR3 contains 12 residues. Germline V CDR1 and CDR2: SGHDT, YYEEEE. The CDR3 loop is CASSFGGTEAFF. CDR3 in DNA: TGTGCCAGCAGCTTTGGAGGCACTGAAGCTTTCTTT.

V and J are TRBV19 and TRBJ2-7; 9 nucleotides match TRBD1. The V gene's germline CDR1 is LNHDA and CDR2 SQIVND (reference sequence). The CDR3 length is 14 residues. J gave up 2 bases and V 5 bases, and 4 bases lay outside the gene matches. CDR3 bases: TGTGCCAGTAGTGGCCGGGACAGGGCCTACGAGCAGTACTTC. Protein: CASSGRDRAYEQYF. The entire variable domain, with the rest obtained from reference TRBV19 and TRBJ2-7, is as follows: DGGITQSPKYLFRKEGQNVTLSCEQNLNHDAMYWYRQDPGQGLRLIYYSQIVNDFQKGDIAEGYSVSREKKESFPLTVTSAQKNPTAFYLCASSGRDRAYEQYFGPGTRLTVT.

The gene calls are TRBV5-4 and TRBJ2-5, with TRBD1 matching 7 bases. The germline V gene encodes CDR1 SGHNT and CDR2 YYREEE (reference sequence). The CDR3 sequence is 14 residues long. The junction had 7 bases not matched to a gene; V was cut back by 7 bases and J by 1 base. CDR3 sequence: CASSTRGLQETQYF. The CDR3, as DNA: TGTGCCAGCTCAACGAGGGGGCTCCAAGAGACCCAGTACTTC.

V gene TRBV27 combines with J gene TRBJ1-1, with 8 bases identical to TRBD1. Germline V gene sequence: CDR1 MNHEY, CDR2 SMNVEV (reference sequence). The CDR3 contains 15 residues. V lost 4 bases, J lost 4 bases, and 8 bases stayed unmatched. The CDR3 nucleotides read TGTGCCAGCAGTTCCAGACAGGGGATGAGCACTGAAGCTTTCTTT. It is translated as CASSSRQGMSTEAFF.

CDR3 protein: CASSENRNYEQYF. The CDR3 nucleotides are TGTGCCAGCAGTGAGAACAGGAACTACGAGCAGTACTTC. The chain couples TRBV6-1 to TRBJ2-7; D possibly corresponds to TRBD1 (5 bases). The germline V gene has CDR1 MNHNS and CDR2 SASEGT. V was trimmed by 3 bases and J by 3 bases, leaving 9 bases between them. The length of the CDR3 is 13 residues.

V is TRBV27 and J is TRBJ1-6; 7 nucleotides match TRBD1. Germline V lookup: CDR1 MNHEY, CDR2 SMNVEV (reference sequence). Unmatched junction bases numbered 7, after V lost 5 bases and J lost 9 bases. This CDR3 spans 14 amino acids. This CDR3 reads CASSLDRAGSPLHF. The CDR3 DNA reads TGTGCCAGCAGTCTAGACAGGGCGGGTTCACCCCTCCACTTT.

The chain recombines TRBV4-1 with TRBJ2-7, with D unresolved. This CDR3 comprises 14 residues. CDR1 is MGHRA, CDR2 YSYEKL, per germline. Trimming shortened V by 3 bases and J by 0 bases, and 9 bases separated the two germline ends. The chain's CDR3 is CASSHHSSSYEQYF. Here the CDR3 DNA reads TGCGCCAGCAGCCACCATTCTAGCTCCTACGAGCAGTACTTC.

This sequence joins TRBV19 and TRBJ2-7; D may be TRBD2 (5 bases). The CDR3 covers 14 residues. The V end was cut by 2 bases, the J end by 5 bases, with 13 bases between. Germline CDR1 reads LNHDA; CDR2 reads SQIVND (reference sequence). The CDR3 sequence: CASSIRGLGDEQYF. DNA for the CDR3: TGTGCCAGTAGTATAAGAGGGTTGGGAGACGAGCAGTACTTC.

The V gene is TRBV5-1, the J gene TRBJ1-4; perhaps TRBD1 as D (5 bases). The length of the CDR3 is 15 residues. CDR1 and CDR2 (germline): SGHRS, YFSETQ. The V gene lost 2 bases and the J gene lost 5 bases, with 13 bases spanning the gap. In nucleotides, the CDR3 is TGCGCCAGCAGCTTCTCTGGGGCCCGAAATGAAAAACTGTTTTTT. It translates to CASSFSGARNEKLFF. Complete variable domain (other parts from reference TRBV5-1 and TRBJ1-4): KAGVTQTPRYLIKTRGQQVTLSCSPISGHRSVSWYQQTPGQGLQFLFEYFSETQRNKGNFPGRFSGRQFSNSRSEMNVSTLELGDSALYLCASSFSGARNEKLFFGSGTQLSVL.

The chain is built from TRBV18 and TRBJ1-4; D is undetermined. Trimming removed 3 bases at V and 0 bases at J, with 11 bases between. Per germline, CDR1 KGHSH and CDR2 LQKENI. This CDR3 is built from 16 residues. CDR3 nucleotides: TGTGCCAGCTCACCTACGGGTACCGCAACTAATGAAAAACTGTTTTTT. Its protein is CASSPTGTATNEKLFF.

The chain is built from TRBV7-2 and TRBJ2-5; D possibly corresponds to TRBD2 (6 bases). With 5 bases removed from V and 7 bases from J, the gap between germline ends came to 17 bases. Per the germline V gene, CDR1 is SGHTA and CDR2 is FQGNSA. The length of the CDR3 is 14 residues. The CDR3 loop reads CASSPRLDGGTQYF. The CDR3 nucleotides read TGTGCCAGCAGCCCCAGACTAGATGGAGGGACCCAGTACTTC.